The 21 T cell receptor beta chains below all came from one sample that was sequenced in a study of blood T cell repertoires in COVID-19. The method was immunoSEQ multiplex PCR; TCRdb's version includes in-frame clones alone and lacks a portion of them. The table records about 34,000 clones, roughly 80% of them present only once. The sample taken for sequencing was peripheral blood. Receptors were obtained from a man aged 80 or over with active or convalescent COVID-19.

The V call is TRBV10-3, the J call TRBJ1-6, with 8 bases identical to TRBD1. Germline loops: CDR1 ENHRY, CDR2 SYGVKD. With 10 bases clipped from V and 5 bases from J, the junction kept 4 bases outside the gene matches. CDR3 length: 13 amino acids. The CDR3 coding sequence is TGTGCCACCACAGGGGGTGATAATTCACCCCTCCACTTT. Encoded protein: CATTGGDNSPLHF.

The V call is TRBV5-1, the J call TRBJ2-7, with D perhaps matching TRBD1 (6 bases). This CDR3 has 14 residues. V lost 1 base, J lost 5 bases, and 13 bases lay in between. Germline V gene lookup returns CDR1 SGHRS and CDR2 YFSETQ. The CDR3 reads CASSLTTGWNEQYF. The CDR3 coding sequence is TGCGCCAGCAGCTTGACCACAGGGTGGAACGAGCAGTACTTC.

The chain couples TRBV5-4 to TRBJ2-2, with TRBD2 matching 11 bases. V gave up 4 bases and J gave up 6 bases; unmatched junction bases: 8. This CDR3 contains 16 residues. Germline V gene data show CDR1 as SGHNT and CDR2 as YYREEE (reference sequence). CDR3 residues: CASSRDSGRAAGELFF. CDR3 DNA sequence: TGTGCCAGCAGCCGTGATAGCGGGAGGGCCGCCGGGGAGCTGTTTTTT.

This clone was detected only once. Relative to the germline gene, one junction end is altered; a read error may explain this. This rearrangement joins TRBV2 to TRBJ2-7; 9 positions agree with TRBD1. CDR1 is SNHLY, CDR2 FYNNEI, per germline. The CDR3 runs to 12 residues. The CDR3 sequence: CASRLHTGGMDF. The CDR3 DNA follows: TGTGCCAGCAGACTTCACACAGGGGGCATGGACTTC.

The CDR3 coding sequence is TGCAGCGGCTCGACAGGGAACCAAGAGACCCAGTACTTC. Translation gives CSGSTGNQETQYF. This sequence joins TRBV29-1 and TRBJ2-5; TRBD1 matches at 7 bases. V shed 7 bases and J 0 bases; nucleotides not matched to a gene: 5. CDR1 is SQVTM, CDR2 ANQGSEA, per germline. CDR3 length: 13 amino acids.

The chain's CDR3 is CASSYSTSIYEQFF. The CDR3 DNA follows: TGTGCCAGCAGTTACTCAACTAGCATCTATGAGCAGTTCTTC. The chain recombines TRBV6-5 with TRBJ2-1, with D perhaps TRBD2 (6 bases). The ends were cut back, 0 bases at V and 8 bases at J, with 11 bases in the middle. Germline CDR1 and CDR2: MNHEY and SVGAGI. The CDR3 totals 14 residues.

The sample holds a few counts of this clone. The chain is built from TRBV6-6 and TRBJ2-7; D may be TRBD2 (7 bases). The length of the CDR3 is 16 residues. Germline lookup yields CDR1 MNHNY and CDR2 SVGAGI (reference sequence). The ends were cut back, 8 bases at V and 0 bases at J, with 20 bases in the middle. This CDR3 reads CASYPRAGGRSYEQYF. CDR3 coding DNA: TGTGCCAGCTACCCCAGGGCCGGGGGGCGCTCCTACGAGCAGTACTTC.

This clone has only a few counts. This chain links TRBV19 with TRBJ2-2; a possible D gene is TRBD1 (6 bases). With 0 bases removed from V and 9 bases from J, the gap between germline ends came to 11 bases. Germline values: CDR1 LNHDA, CDR2 SQIVND (reference sequence). The CDR3 length is 14 residues. The CDR3: CASSIDRGPWELFF. The CDR3 coding sequence is TGTGCCAGTAGTATAGACAGGGGACCCTGGGAGCTGTTTTTT.

The chain joins TRBV27 to TRBJ1-6; 7 positions match TRBD1. The germline gives CDR1 MNHEY, CDR2 SMNVEV (reference sequence). The CDR3 spans 15 residues. Trimming at V came to 6 bases and at J to 10 bases, leaving 12 bases not matched to a gene. This CDR3 reads CASSQGQTLGSPLHF. The CDR3 DNA reads as TGTGCCAGCAGCCAGGGACAGACGCTTGGGTCACCCCTCCACTTT.

The chain joins TRBV5-1 to TRBJ2-5, with 7 bases aligning to TRBD2. CDR1 is SGHRS, CDR2 YFSETQ, per germline. Trimming at V came to 0 bases and at J to 2 bases, leaving 4 bases not matched to a gene. The CDR3 is 15 amino acids. CDR3 residues: CASSLAERGQETQYF. CDR3 nucleotides: TGCGCCAGCAGCTTGGCTGAGCGGGGACAAGAGACCCAGTACTTC.

V gene TRBV2 combines with J gene TRBJ2-7, with 7 bases that match TRBD1. The V gene end was trimmed by 5 bases and the J gene end by 0 bases; junction bases not matched to a gene: 7. The CDR3 spans 15 residues. CDR1 and CDR2 (germline): SNHLY, FYNNEI. CDR3 sequence: CASSWDSPSSYEQYF. CDR3 bases: TGTGCCAGCAGTTGGGACAGCCCGAGCTCCTACGAGCAGTACTTC.

CDR3: CASSQEGTSGISYEQYF. For the CDR3, the DNA is TGCGCCAGCAGCCAAGAAGGGACTAGCGGCATCTCCTACGAGCAGTACTTC. This chain uses TRBV4-3 with TRBJ2-7, with 11 bases matching TRBD2. Germline V gene sequence: CDR1 LGHNA, CDR2 YSLEER. J was trimmed by 0 bases and V by 0 bases; bases with no gene match: 4. The CDR3 length is 17 residues.

The V call is TRBV7-2, the J call TRBJ1-2, with 7 positions matching TRBD1. CDR1 and CDR2 (germline): SGHTA, FQGNSA. The length of the CDR3 is 15 residues. V lost 3 bases, J lost 3 bases, and 7 bases stayed unmatched. The CDR3 nucleotides read TGTGCCAGCAGCTTTGGAACAGGGGTTGACTATGGCTACACCTTC. It is translated as CASSFGTGVDYGYTF.

The CDR3 DNA reads TGTGCCAGTAGTCCTCAATCCCAGGGATCGTATGGCTACACCTTC. This gives the protein CASSPQSQGSYGYTF. The chain carries TRBV19 and TRBJ1-2; perhaps TRBD1 as D (5 bases). Germline V lookup: CDR1 LNHDA, CDR2 SQIVND (reference sequence). The CDR3 loop spans 15 amino acids. V shed 5 bases and J shed 5 bases, with 18 bases lying between them.

The rearrangement joins TRBV19 to TRBJ2-3; perhaps TRBD1 as D (5 bases). CDR1 is LNHDA, CDR2 SQIVND, per germline (reference sequence). Trimming removed 0 bases at V and 7 bases at J, with 8 bases between. The CDR3 contains 13 residues. The CDR3 spells CASSIEYRNTQYF. The DNA for the CDR3 is TGTGCCAGTAGTATAGAGTACAGGAATACGCAGTATTTT. The full variable domain, completed using reference TRBV19 and TRBJ2-3, is DGGITQSPKYLFRKEGQNVTLSCEQNLNHDAMYWYRQDPGQGLRLIYYSQIVNDFQKGDIAEGYSVSREKKESFPLTVTSAQKNPTAFYLCASSIEYRNTQYFGPGTRLTVL.

V is TRBV6-5 and J is TRBJ2-7; 9 bases map to TRBD2. The CDR3 length is 15 residues. Germline V lookup: CDR1 MNHEY, CDR2 SVGAGI. V lost 5 bases to trimming and J lost 6 bases; unmatched junction nucleotides: 11. The CDR3 sequence is CASSLQPGLASEQYF. The CDR3 nucleotides are TGTGCCAGCAGTCTACAACCGGGACTAGCAAGCGAGCAGTACTTC.

The chain carries TRBV25-1 and TRBJ2-1; 9 nucleotides match TRBD2. This CDR3 is 14 amino acids long. Per the germline V gene, CDR1 is MGHDK and CDR2 is SYGVNS. The V and J ends lost 3 bases and 4 bases, in that order; junction bases with no gene match: 1. CDR3 loop: CASSDTSGYNEQFF. CDR3 nucleotides: TGTGCCAGCAGTGATACTAGCGGGTACAATGAGCAGTTCTTC.

A remark on this clone: The sample has other DNA sequences that encode this CDR3 too. V usage is TRBV29-1 and J usage is TRBJ2-4, with TRBD1 matching 8 bases. The ends lost 6 bases at V and 3 bases at J; junction bases unmatched: 19. The CDR3 runs 18 residues. Germline V gene lookup returns CDR1 SQVTM and CDR2 ANQGSEA. CDR3 in amino acids: CSVAAGTGQLRGKNIQYF. In DNA form, the CDR3 reads TGCAGCGTCGCGGCCGGGACAGGTCAATTAAGGGGCAAAAACATTCAGTACTTC.

This chain uses TRBV7-2 with TRBJ2-2, with D maybe TRBD1 (5 bases). There are 15 residues in the CDR3. Deletions cut 1 base from V and 6 bases from J, with 12 bases between. Germline V gives CDR1 SGHTA, CDR2 FQGNSA. The chain's CDR3 is CASSLGQGGAGELFF. In DNA form, the CDR3 reads TGTGCCAGCAGCTTAGGGCAGGGTGGTGCCGGGGAGCTGTTTTTT. Using reference TRBV7-2 and TRBJ2-2 for the parts outside the CDR3, the full variable domain is GAGVSQSPSNKVTEKGKDVELRCDPISGHTALYWYRQSLGQGLEFLIYFQGNSAPDKSGLPSDRFSAERTGGSVSTLTIQRTQQEDSAVYLCASSLGQGGAGELFFGEGSRLTVL.

The V and J genes are TRBV3-1 (or the pseudogene TRBV3-2) and TRBJ2-5; TRBD2 agrees at 8 bases. The germline gives CDR1 LGHDT, CDR2 YNNKEL (reference sequence). The CDR3 is 16 amino acids. The trim removed 3 bases at V and 2 bases at J, leaving 8 bases unmatched. CDR3 sequence reads: CASSHTTSGLQETQYF. CDR3 coding DNA: TGTGCCAGCAGCCATACCACTAGCGGCCTTCAAGAGACCCAGTACTTC.

The chain is built from TRBV7-8 and TRBJ1-1; D perhaps matches TRBD1 (5 bases). Between the trimmed V and J ends, which lost 5 bases and 5 bases, there was a span of 18 bases. There are 15 residues in the CDR3. Germline CDR1 reads SGHVS; CDR2 reads FQNEAQ. The CDR3 region is CASSPTDSLRTEAFF. The CDR3, as DNA: TGTGCCAGCAGCCCGACAGACAGCCTACGGACTGAAGCTTTCTTT.